This entry is about one T cell receptor beta chain. It has no known antigen specificity. Per-nucleotide qualities are absent, and no much larger clonotype sits a single base away. Exclusion was applied to patients with uncontrolled infections, other autoimmune diseases, pregnancy or lactation. Diagnoses were established on the basis of clinical symptoms, serum thyroxine and TRAb, thyroid ultrasound, and orbital computed tomography. Total RNA was extracted with Trizol reagent, and quality was checked on an Agilent 2100 Bioanalyzer. V is reduced by 5 bases and J by 9 bases, leaving a spacing of 11 bases between them. As encoded in the germline V gene, CDR1 is SGHTA while CDR2 is FQGTGA. Spanning cysteine to phenylalanine, the CDR3 consists of 13 amino acids. This entry keeps only the CDR3 DNA: 39 bases, framed from base 1. The TCR beta CDR3 regions were amplified from RNA transcripts. The first round of RT-PCR for the TCR CDR3 was performed with the HTBI primer set and the Qiagen OneStep RT-PCR kit. A second multiplex PCR round built the libraries, followed by size selection and purification. The libraries were sequenced on an Illumina HiSeq2000 using paired-end 100 bp reads. Turning to the authors' computational methods: SOAPnuke was used to process the raw data, with reads discarded if the reads contained adapters or uncalled bases, had a mean Phred below 15, or lacked an exact constant-primer or identifier match. High-quality paired reads were merged using COPE v1.2.5, and each unique nucleotide sequence was defined as a clonotype. Clonotypes were aligned to IMGT TRBV, TRBD and TRBJ reference segments using MiTCR v1.1. Analysis was restricted to V-J combinations with a frequency above 0.0001, which covered over 98% of repertoires. The TCS score was defined as F50 (clonal expansion) divided by E x V (chaos), with BLOSUM62-based TCRdist calculated between CDR3 peptides within each V-J. Welch's t-statistics and random forest reduced some 510 V-J features to under 15, which were used in a naive Bayes classifier (R e1071). The similarity between thyroid and blood repertoires was quantified using the Morisita-Horn index. The public reads were reprocessed in TCRdb via fastp at Q25 and MiXCR, keeping in-frame beta chains. Duplicate CDR3 protein sequences are folded into a single record with the most common DNA and genes. V and J calls and clone size were set by TCRdb, not the authors. The sample includes 450,000 to 700,000 distinct CDR3 sequences, with about half observed a single time. The ten most abundant clones make up over 15% of the sample.

This entry is derived from a study of T cells in Graves' hyperthyroidism and ophthalmopathy (dated by TCRdb to about 2019). General notes on the study: To identify TCR V-J signatures that set the groups apart, the researchers used a discovery cohort of about a hundred patients, made up of roughly 40 with Graves' ophthalmopathy and some 56 with stable Graves' hyperthyroidism. An independent validation cohort of fewer than 20 hyperthyroidism patients and about 16 patients who later progressed to ophthalmopathy tested prospective prediction of ophthalmopathy. For training and testing, the 100 or so patients in the discovery cohort were randomly divided in a 7:3 ratio. Thyroid tissue and blood T-cell repertoires from roughly six Graves' hyperthyroidism patients were also compared in the study. After sampling, hyperthyroidism patients received methimazole starting at 30 mg daily, and ophthalmopathy patients received high-dose intravenous methylprednisolone. The paper describes TCR Vbeta CDR3 sequencing of fewer than 150 peripheral blood samples, made up of about 40 ophthalmopathy patients, over 70 hyperthyroidism patients and 17 progressor patients. Paper-wide results and their limitations: Most expanded thyroid clonotypes (frequency above 0.001) were also detected in blood, suggesting blood repertoires may reflect thyroid immune responses. During validation, the model predicted progression to ophthalmopathy a median of roughly six months ahead of onset, with roughly 65% sensitivity and almost 75% specificity. Ophthalmopathy was separated from stable hyperthyroidism by a 13 V-J signature model, with around 88% sensitivity and approximately 84% specificity obtained in cross-validation and 80%/75% obtained in testing. No statistical method was used to set the sample size in advance, and investigators knew the group allocation.

The source of this sequence is an adult woman with Graves' disease, either hyperthyroidism or ophthalmopathy (not recorded which). The chain is made from TRBV7-3 and TRBJ1-6; tentative D gene TRBD1, with 5 bases matching. Sequencing input: peripheral blood or thyroid tissue (not recorded which). The DNA sequence is TGTGCCAGCAGCCCGGGGGACCGTTCACCCCTCCACTTT. Translated, this is CASSPGDRSPLHF.